This T cell receptor beta chain was sequenced for a study of blood T cell repertoires in acute mononucleosis (dated by TCRdb to about 2020). As for the study more broadly: To capture the primary response, acute-phase samples were obtained within 2 weeks of when symptoms began. In the acute phase, YVL-BR-specific cells accounted for a mean of roughly 1.9% of blood CD8 T cells, and GLC-BM-specific cells for a mean of about 1.1%. A mean blood EBV load of 3.8 log10 genome copies per million B cells was observed during acute infection, and a mean blood EBV load of 2.5 to 3 was observed at convalescence.

The time point label of this sample denotes: acute infectious mononucleosis, at clinical presentation within 2 weeks of symptom onset (visit 1). Over primary infection, the study followed CD8 T cell responses to two immunodominant EBV epitopes: BRLF1 109 (YVL-BR) and BMLF1 280 (GLC-BM). A positive serum heterophile antibody test together with EBV viral capsid antigen-specific IgM pointed to primary EBV infection. Total CD8 T cells were first enriched from PBMCs by magnetic positive selection (MACS). A FACSAria III was used to sort live CD3+ CD8+ tetramer+ cells to over 85% purity. A PE-conjugated tetramer loaded with the BRLF1 109-117 peptide was used for cell sorting. At both acute infection and convalescence, EBV epitope-specific CD8 T cells were tetramer-sorted, and the TCR repertoires of those cells were deep-sequenced directly ex vivo. A few people aged roughly 18 to 30 with clinical acute infectious mononucleosis and laboratory evidence of primary EBV infection were used as donors. Heparinized peripheral blood was drawn at clinical presentation with mononucleosis symptoms and was drawn again about 6 months later. PBMCs were isolated by Ficoll-Paque density gradient centrifugation.

The germline V gene gives CDR1 as MGHRA and CDR2 as YSYEKL. Germline trimming amounts to 4 bases on V and 2 bases on J, with 1 as the count of junction bases outside the gene matches. The CDR3 numbers 14 residues from cysteine through phenylalanine. Only CDR3 DNA remains: 42 bases, in frame from the first base. Total RNA from at least 8,000 sorted tetramer+ CD8 T cells was reverse transcribed into cDNA for TCR profiling. PCR with primers that anneal to V and J regions amplified CDR3 regions and added unique molecular identifiers to track templates. The immunoSEQ platform, including its sequencing and error-correction standards, was used to profile TCRalpha and TCRbeta chains. In the original analysis: Clonal copy numbers were corrected for sequencing and PCR errors, and CDR3s were defined per IMGT conventions. Analysis was restricted to productive rearrangements and was performed with immunoSEQ Analyzer versions 2.0 and 3.0, and gene-pairing frequencies were further processed in Microsoft Excel. Circos plots were used to display V-J pairings, and MEME together with a custom motifSearch program was used to find CDR3 motifs. The OLGA algorithm was used to calculate the probability of generation of TCR sequences. Clonotypes found at both visits were termed persistent, clonotypes found only in the acute phase were termed nonpersistent, and clonotypes found only at convalescence were termed de novo. A public TCR was defined as an amino acid clonotype used by more than one donor. Held by TCRdb, this immuneACCESS table contains in-frame sequences only and omits some clones. Under half of the omission traces to an unresolved V gene where checked; the cause of the rest is unknown. The V and J calls and clone size come from that table; D and trimming were worked out from the DNA. In all, the sample holds 6,500 to 7,500 clones, and 20% to 25% of those were seen once. The ten largest clones take up about 30% of the sample.

This clone was seen a handful of times. Base-call qualities are not available, and no considerably larger clone is one nucleotide away. Points the paper makes about the study in general: Only 8.5% to 9.5% of unique acute clonotypes persisted into convalescence, yet these made up most of the response; new diverse de novo clonotypes seemingly replaced the rest. With just three donors in the cohort, the group averages were based on very few individuals. In TCR repertoire selection for BRLF1 (YVL-BR), TCRalpha CDR3 motifs took on a dominant role, whereas TCRbeta played only a minimal one. Because only a fraction of each donor's blood was analyzed, sampling error might partly explain the low overlap between acute and convalescent clonotypes.

The receptor was derived from a woman under 30 with infectious mononucleosis caused by EBV. This sequence uses TRBV4-1 and TRBJ2-5; the junction holds 10 bases that match TRBD2. The source material was EBV YVL epitope tetramer+ CD8+ T cells sorted from PBMCs, sampled during acute infectious mononucleosis. In the paper's terms, the cell subset or site label means: CD8 T cells binding a tetramer with EBV BRLF1 109-117 peptide (YVL-BR). At the DNA level, the sequence is TGCGCCAGCAGCCTACTAGCGGGGCAAGAGACCCAGTACTTC. This encodes CASSLLAGQETQYF.